This TCR beta chain was documented in a study of T cells after posttransplantation cyclophosphamide (TCRdb year 2016). For the study in its entirety: Using TRB sequencing, the study followed how the T cell repertoire reconstituted after myeloablative bone marrow transplantation in which posttransplantation cyclophosphamide served as GVHD prophylaxis. Samples from around 40 PTCy-treated patients and under 20 related bone marrow donors of those patients were subjected to antigen receptor sequencing. TRB sequencing was performed on blood from all 35 or so PTCy patients with 1-year posttransplant specimens. In 3 patients, TRB sequencing was also performed on up to about 3 more blood samples taken 2 to 5.2 years after transplant, and in 4 patients, pretransplant blood was also TRB-sequenced. Because TRA and TRB clonality correlated tightly in 8 to 10 samples, the subsequent TCR analyses were limited to TRB only. Public TRB sequences were checked against a database of over 3,500 sequences associated with responses to pathogens, tumor antigens, self-antigens and alloantigens.

V loses 0 bases, J loses 4 bases, and the germline ends lie 13 bases apart. CDR1 and CDR2, per the germline V gene (reference sequence), are PRHDT and FYEKMQ. Inclusive of the bounding cysteine and phenylalanine, the CDR3 is 16 residues long. The sequence is cut down to CDR3 DNA, 48 bases in frame from base 1. The full study reports these points: Donor-recipient similarity was low at 1-2 months but rose over the first year, and later blood repertoires were often dominated by donor CD8+ memory clones. The TRB repertoires of T cells infiltrating skin or the GI tract showed only limited overlap with the TRB repertoires found in blood. Across around 40 patients, TRB clonality was highly associated with recipient CMV seropositivity and CMV reactivation, and diversity in PTCy patients was similar to diversity in CNI/methotrexate controls.

In this sample, this clone turned up many times. Its specific antigen is unknown. No per-base quality is available; no much larger clone lies one base away. Peripheral blood samples were provided by related bone marrow donors on the day of marrow donation. Peripheral blood and bone marrow mononuclear cells were isolated by Ficoll-Hypaque density centrifugation and cryopreserved. TRB sequencing used genomic DNA with the immunoSEQ assay at survey resolution or the hsTCRB kit. Per the authors' processing: The immunoSEQ software handled initial read processing, and the LymphoSeq R package was used for repertoire analyses. For each TRB dataset, clonality was calculated as 1 minus normalized Shannon entropy, and the Gini coefficient was computed as well. To infer phenotypes in unsorted samples, TRB sequences from sorted subsets of the recipient or donor were mapped onto unsorted samples from the same recipient. This is the immuneACCESS table as TCRdb keeps it, with only in-frame sequences that have V and J called. A part of the clones is gone; compared with another copy, unresolved V genes explain less than half, and the rest is unexplained. V, J and clone size are taken as reported in that table, and D and trimming were inferred from the DNA itself. The sample features more than 40,000 clones, and none is a singleton. The ten largest clones take up about 2% of the sample.

This TCR was sampled from a man aged 35 to 55 in good health, CMV-negative, and a related stem cell transplant donor. The rearrangement combines TRBV13 with TRBJ2-1, with the D segment identity uncertain. Sequencing was performed on PBMCs. The CDR3 loop reads CASSLGEWARYNEQFF. The nucleotide sequence is given as TGTGCCAGCAGCTTAGGCGAGTGGGCTCGGTACAATGAGCAGTTCTTC.